The 16 T cell receptor beta chains listed next were all sequenced from one sample in a study of CD8+CD57+ T cells in acquired aplastic anemia. CDR3 and TCR beta VDJ profiling relied on a genomic DNA template. Using its own MiXCR run on the reads, TCRdb lists one record per CDR3 protein. The sample contains some 120,000 distinct CDR3 sequences, 48% of which appear only once. The sample comprised sorted CD4+, CD8+, or CD8+CD57+ T cells (not recorded which) from PBMCs. These TCRs come from a human donor in good health, serving as a control.

The chain recombines TRBV7-9 with TRBJ1-2; maybe TRBD1 (5 bases). V gave up 3 bases and J gave up 7 bases, with 9 bases separating them. The CDR3 is made up of 12 amino acids. Germline CDR1 and CDR2: SEHNR and FQNEAQ (reference sequence). CDR3 region: CASSFGGGGYTF. As DNA, the CDR3 is TGTGCCAGCAGCTTCGGGGGTGGTGGCTACACCTTC.

V and J are TRBV7-6 and TRBJ1-6; D remains ambiguous. CDR3 length: 12 amino acids. The V end lost 7 bases, the J end lost 8 bases, and 9 bases lay between the germline ends. Germline assignment: CDR1 SGHVS and CDR2 FNYEAQ. CDR3 region: CASNGKDSPLHF. Here the CDR3 DNA reads TGTGCCAGCAACGGCAAGGATTCACCCCTCCACTTT.

CDR3: CASNGQGTYEQYF. The CDR3 DNA reads as TGTGCCAGCAATGGACAGGGGACCTACGAGCAGTACTTC. The chain couples TRBV12-3 or TRBV12-4 to TRBJ2-7; 9 positions match TRBD1. V was clipped by 7 bases and J by 2 bases; unmatched bases: 3. This CDR3 region has 13 residues.

The chain is built from TRBV10-3 and TRBJ2-5; possible D gene TRBD1, 6 bases. V was shortened by 0 bases and J by 4 bases, with 15 bases between the two germline ends. The germline V gene encodes CDR1 ENHRY and CDR2 SYGVKD. The CDR3 is made up of 16 amino acids. CDR3 coding DNA: TGTGCCATCAGTGAGTCTGAATCGGGCAGGGGAGAGACCCAGTACTTC. Translation gives CAISESESGRGETQYF.

The V gene is TRBV20-1, the J gene TRBJ2-5; no definite D call. Trimming removed 3 bases at V and 5 bases at J, with 4 bases between. Germline-derived CDR1 and CDR2 are DFQATT and SNEGSKA (reference sequence). The CDR3 contains 10 residues. This chain's CDR3 is CSASLETQYF. The CDR3 bases are TGCAGTGCTAGTCTCGAGACCCAGTACTTC.

The rearrangement joins TRBV25-1 to TRBJ2-7, with a tentative D call TRBD2 (7 bases). V was shortened by 6 bases and J by 3 bases, with 21 bases between the two germline ends. Germline CDR1 and CDR2: MGHDK and SYGVNS. The CDR3 runs to 16 residues. CDR3 sequence: CASSQDRGGAHYEQYF. For the CDR3, the DNA is TGTGCCAGCAGCCAAGACAGAGGGGGGGCCCACTACGAGCAGTACTTC.

This chain connects TRBV29-1 to TRBJ1-2, with D uncertain. CDR1 and CDR2 (germline): SQVTM, ANQGSEA. The CDR3 is made up of 11 amino acids. V gave up 1 base and J gave up 9 bases, with 9 bases separating them. CDR3 coding DNA: TGCAGCGTTGAAGGTGCCTTGAGCTACACCTTC. It encodes CSVEGALSYTF.

Comment on this clonotype: This CDR3 is missing its conserved last phenylalanine or tryptophan, likely due to a read error. It is unclear where the CDR3 begins or ends on the DNA, so no DNA is shown, and the CDR3 is as TCRdb lists it. The chain carries TRBV19 and TRBJ1-4; TRBD1, the table's D call, was not compared with the DNA. The V gene's germline CDR1 is LNHDA and CDR2 SQIVND (reference sequence). The CDR3 adds up to 10 amino acids, both ends counted. The CDR3 sequence is CASSSRGLDY.

This clonotype was seen a handful of times. This may be a read error, as it is one base from a much larger clone. The chain couples TRBV20-1 to TRBJ2-3, with D tentatively TRBD2 (7 bases). The CDR3 length is 15 residues. The V end was cut by 7 bases, the J end by 5 bases, with 22 bases between. Germline CDR1 reads DFQATT; CDR2 reads SNEGSKA (reference sequence). CDR3: CSDLARGACGDTQYF. Here the CDR3 DNA reads TGCAGTGACCTGGCCCGGGGGGCTTGCGGAGATACGCAGTATTTT.

The chain carries TRBV6-5 and TRBJ2-1; the D is unclear. This CDR3 spans 13 amino acids. V was shortened by 2 bases and J by 9 bases, with 11 bases between the two germline ends. Germline values: CDR1 MNHEY, CDR2 SVGAGI. CDR3 DNA: TGTGCCAGCAGTTACAACGCGGCAGGTGAGCAGTTCTTC. Translating gives CASSYNAAGEQFF.

The chain has TRBV10-3 and TRBJ2-1; 9 nucleotides agree with TRBD2. The CDR3 is 15 amino acids. V was clipped by 3 bases and J by 6 bases; unmatched bases: 6. Germline V gene data show CDR1 as ENHRY and CDR2 as SYGVKD. The CDR3 loop is CAISESSGEANEQFF. DNA for the CDR3: TGTGCCATCAGTGAATCTAGCGGGGAGGCCAATGAGCAGTTCTTC.

The chain employs TRBV30 and TRBJ1-4; D is unresolved. Trimming pared 2 bases from V and 8 bases from J, leaving 9 bases between. The CDR3 contains 12 residues. CDR1 and CDR2 (germline): GTSNPN, SVGIG (reference sequence). The CDR3 DNA is TGTGCCTGGAGTACTCAGGAGGAAAAACTGTTTTTT. It encodes CAWSTQEEKLFF.

This clonotype was recorded at least ten times. This rearrangement joins TRBV9 to TRBJ1-5; tentative D call: TRBD1 (5 bases). From germline, CDR1 is SGDLS and CDR2 YYNGEE. The CDR3 extends over 15 amino acids. The germline V and J ends were trimmed by 0 bases and 1 base, with 8 bases remaining between them. The CDR3 region is CASSVGGLSNQPQHF. The DNA of the CDR3 is TGTGCCAGCAGCGTAGGGGGCCTGAGCAATCAGCCCCAGCATTTT.

The chain joins TRBV10-3 to TRBJ1-2; tentative D call: TRBD1 (5 bases). This CDR3 has 12 amino acids. Deletions cut 10 bases from V and 5 bases from J, with 14 bases between. Germline V lookup: CDR1 ENHRY, CDR2 SYGVKD. Here the CDR3 DNA reads TGTGCCAGCGGGGACCTGGGGTATGGCTACACCTTC. This translates into CASGDLGYGYTF.

The rearrangement joins TRBV19 to TRBJ1-2; no firm D call. The germline V and J ends were trimmed by 2 bases and 1 base, with 5 bases remaining between them. In germline, CDR1 is LNHDA, CDR2 SQIVND (reference sequence). CDR3 length: 13 residues. The CDR3 DNA reads TGTGCCAGTAGTATATCAGTTAACTATGGCTACACCTTC. It translates to CASSISVNYGYTF.

The V and J genes are TRBV7-9 and TRBJ2-2; D remains ambiguous. The germline V and J ends were trimmed by 3 bases and 0 bases, with 8 bases remaining between them. The CDR3 loop spans 15 amino acids. Germline V gene sequence: CDR1 SEHNR, CDR2 FQNEAQ (reference sequence). The CDR3 spells CASSLGSPNTGELFF. DNA for the CDR3: TGTGCCAGCAGCTTGGGCAGCCCGAACACCGGGGAGCTGTTTTTT.